The subject of this entry is one T cell receptor (beta chain). Measured with immunoSEQ multiplex PCR; TCRdb has only the in-frame clones, and not every one. The sample has approximately 100,000 clones; roughly nine tenths are singletons. The data belong to a study of T cell changes during pregnancy in multiple sclerosis. The sequencing here drew on peripheral blood, taken after pregnancy. The sequence derives from a female donor with multiple sclerosis, enrolled in a pregnancy study.

The CDR3 is CASSGGLAWDTQYF. CDR3 sequence (DNA): TGTGCCAGCAGCGGGGGACTAGCCTGGGATACGCAGTATTTT. The chain employs TRBV7-6 and TRBJ2-3, with 9 bases identical to TRBD2. The CDR3 has 14 residues. Germline-derived CDR1 and CDR2 are SGHVS and FNYEAQ. With 5 bases clipped from V and 6 bases from J, the junction kept 6 bases outside the gene matches.